The present T cell receptor beta chain was sequenced within a study of shared clonotypes between healthy human individuals (dated by TCRdb to 2018 to 2021). Looking at the study overall: The cohort comprised a couple of women and a few men aged 18 to 49 years. For each donor, CD4 naive and CD4 memory were each given three plates, CD8 naive was given two plates, and CD8 memory was given one plate. To estimate repertoire size and how much clonotype sharing occurs between individuals, the study deeply sequenced the blood TCR repertoires of roughly 5 healthy adults. Per donor, leukapheresis produced somewhere between about 0.94 and 9.5 billion PBMCs. Different laboratories and diverse techniques were used to prepare libraries and sequence TCR repertoires, to increase sequencing depth and limit assay-specific biases.

CD8 naive samples were obtained by positive selection for CCR7 among CD45RO-negative cells, yielding a CD45RA+CCR7+ population from which TemRA cells were excluded. Donors were healthy HIV-negative adults with no recently reported acute infections or vaccinations. All donors were Caucasian adults living in Nashville, Tennessee, USA. Blood was collected by leukapheresis, and PBMCs were isolated by Ficoll-Histopaque density gradient centrifugation and then cryopreserved in liquid nitrogen vapor phase. Analytical flow cytometry was used to check the purity and quantity of each magnetically sorted T cell population. Each sorted fraction had its genomic DNA isolated and then quantified by UV absorbance on a Nanodrop 2000c. Note on this clone: The antigen it binds to is not known. Base qualities were left out, and no much larger clone turns up one base away.

Using the deep immunoSEQ assay, multiplex PCR amplified TCR CDR3 regions from genomic DNA. For each cell subset, the extracted genomic DNA was distributed evenly across all wells of several immunoSEQ 96-well plates, and each plate served as one replicate. For sorted subsets, roughly 200 ng of genomic DNA, equivalent to roughly 33,000 T cell genomes, went into each replicate PCR. Purified libraries were measured with a Qubit 3.0 fluorometer, size-checked on a Bioanalyzer 2100, and measured again with the KAPA Library Quantification kit. Each immunoSEQ 96-well plate was sequenced on its own single-read 150-cycle Illumina NextSeq 550 flow cell. Turning to the authors' computational methods: The immunoSEQ output contained only junctional sequences without quality scores, so filtering could not match that applied to full-length reads. To assign V/J genes and CDR3, sequences were annotated using PyIR, a Python wrapper for IgBLAST v1.9, with IMGT germline references. Reads with weak V/J assignments (E-value above 1e-6), missing CDR3, stop codons, out-of-frame junctions, or ambiguous translated residues were removed. V3J clonotypes were defined as sequences sharing an identical inferred V gene, J gene, and CDR3 amino acid sequence. Percentage overlap between repertoires was computed as shared unique clonotypes divided by the size of the smaller repertoire. Richness of each repertoire was evaluated using RTK rarefaction, the Chao1 estimator, and Recon v2.1 estimates of unobserved clonotypes. For all TCRbeta clonotypes obtained by the gDNA method from a handful of donors, generation probabilities were computed with OLGA. Drawn from immuneACCESS, this table holds only the in-frame rearrangements with V and J called that TCRdb kept. Clones are partly lost; checked studies trace under half to an unresolved V gene and leave the rest unexplained. The DNA gave D and trimming, while V, J and clone size come from that table. A total of under 2,000,000 clones appear in this sample, roughly 94% of them only once. The biggest ten clones account for around 1.2% of the sample.

The full study reports these points: Naive subsets generally had larger estimated clonotype richness than memory subsets. Sampling was restricted to blood, and TCR repertoires in tissues likely differ from the TCR repertoires found in blood. Because the study included only a small number of donors, the genetic and exposure-history diversity represented was limited. Compared with non-shared clonotypes, clonotypes shared by all four sorted-subset donors had higher generation probabilities. Pairwise subsampling led to the expectation that sequencing depth would affect the degree of clonotype sharing among donors. Incomplete sequencing was indicated by rarefaction of sorted-subset datasets, despite the large sequencing depth. When several donors were compared, the shared fraction of clonotypes was roughly 5% for naive CD4, roughly 3.4% for naive CD8, 2.3% for memory CD4, and roughly 0.4% for memory CD8.

The sequencing sample was made of naive CD8+ T cells sorted from blood. Explained via the paper, the cell subset or site label denotes: CD45RA+CCR7+. The TCR sequence derives from a man between 18 and 29 years old in good health.

The CDR3 has the sequence CASSTTAADYGYTF. The DNA is as follows: TGTGCCAGCAGTACCACAGCCGCGGACTATGGCTACACCTTC. The V and J segments used are TRBV27 and TRBJ1-2, with the D segment identity uncertain. From a lookup of the germline V gene (reference sequence), CDR1 and CDR2 are MNHEY and SMNVEV. From the cysteine up to the phenylalanine, the CDR3 has a length of 14 residues. Of all the DNA, just the CDR3 is kept, 42 bases in frame from base 1. At the junction V is shortened by 5 bases and J by 3 bases, with 13 bases in between.